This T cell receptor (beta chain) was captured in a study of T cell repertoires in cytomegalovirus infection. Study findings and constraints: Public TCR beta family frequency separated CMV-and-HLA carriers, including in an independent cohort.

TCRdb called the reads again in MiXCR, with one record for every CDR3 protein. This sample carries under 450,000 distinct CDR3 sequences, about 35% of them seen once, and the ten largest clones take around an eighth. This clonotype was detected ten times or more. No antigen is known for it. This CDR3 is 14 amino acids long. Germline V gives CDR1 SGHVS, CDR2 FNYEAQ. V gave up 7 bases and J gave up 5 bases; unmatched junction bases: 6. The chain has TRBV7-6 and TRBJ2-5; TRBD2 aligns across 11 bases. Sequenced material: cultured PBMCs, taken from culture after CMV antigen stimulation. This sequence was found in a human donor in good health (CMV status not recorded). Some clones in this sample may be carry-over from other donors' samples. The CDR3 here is CASILLAGAETQYF. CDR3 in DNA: TGTGCCAGCATCCTACTAGCGGGAGCGGAGACCCAGTACTTC.